The 17 T cell receptor beta chains presented below share a single source sample, sequenced in a study of T cells in Graves' hyperthyroidism and ophthalmopathy. Amplification yielded TCR beta CDR3 regions, with RNA transcripts as the source. The study used the HTBI primer set for a first-round RT-PCR of the TCR CDR3. TCRdb re-called the multiplex PCR reads with MiXCR, one entry per CDR3 protein. The sample holds around 760,000 distinct CDR3 sequences, under 45% seen once. The specimen was blood. Receptors were obtained from a woman aged 40 to 50 with Graves' hyperthyroidism.

The chain couples TRBV7-9 to TRBJ1-2; D not resolved. This CDR3 has 14 residues. From germline, CDR1 is SEHNR and CDR2 FQNEAQ (reference sequence). V lost 3 bases to trimming and J lost 6 bases, with 14 bases between them. As DNA, the CDR3 is TGTGCCAGCAGCTTGGATGGGCAGGTACATGGCTACACCTTC. It yields the protein CASSLDGQVHGYTF.

V gene TRBV9 combines with J gene TRBJ2-7; tentatively, D is TRBD2 (6 bases). CDR3 length equals 13 residues. CDR1 is SGDLS and CDR2 is YYNGEE in the germline V gene. Trimming shortened V by 0 bases and J by 7 bases, and 11 bases separated the two germline ends. CDR3 DNA: TGTGCCAGCAGCGTAGAAGGCGCGGGGGAGCAGTACTTC. Residues: CASSVEGAGEQYF.

This clonotype was observed at least ten times. The rearrangement joins TRBV5-6 to TRBJ2-7, with 8 nucleotides matching TRBD2. Germline loops: CDR1 SGHDT, CDR2 YYEEEE. The CDR3 length is 13 residues. V shed 7 bases and J 7 bases; nucleotides not matched to a gene: 10. The CDR3 DNA follows: TGTGCCAGCTCCCCGGGAGGGTTATTGGAGCAGTACTTC. Its translation is CASSPGGLLEQYF.

This clonotype was seen a few times. The chain joins TRBV5-8 to TRBJ1-3; 10 bases are shared with TRBD1. The CDR3 covers 16 residues. After removal of 4 bases from V and 3 bases from J, the junction contained 7 bases not matched to a gene. In germline, CDR1 is SGHTS, CDR2 YDEGEE. The CDR3, as DNA: TGTGCCAGCAGCACAGGGGACAGGGGTTTTGGAAACACCATATATTTT. Its translation is CASSTGDRGFGNTIYF. Looking up the rest from reference TRBV5-8 and TRBJ1-3 gives the full variable domain: EAGVTQSPTHLIKTRGQQATLRCSPISGHTSVYWYQQALGLGLQFLLWYDEGEERNRGNFPPRFSGRQFPNYSSELNVNALELEDSALYLCASSTGDRGFGNTIYFGEGSWLTVV.

This chain joins TRBV20-1 and TRBJ1-1, with D maybe TRBD1 (6 bases). The length of the CDR3 is 14 residues. The germline V gene has CDR1 DFQATT and CDR2 SNEGSKA (reference sequence). V shed 3 bases and J shed 3 bases, with 14 bases lying between them. The CDR3 DNA reads as TGCAGTGCTAGTCCGGGACACCAGGACACTGAAGCTTTCTTT. Translation gives CSASPGHQDTEAFF.

The CDR3 nucleotides are TGCGCCAGCAGCCATGGGACAGGGGACCGGCCCCAGCATTTT. Translated: CASSHGTGDRPQHF. The chain uses TRBV4-3 and TRBJ1-5, with 10 positions matching TRBD1. Germline lookup yields CDR1 LGHNA and CDR2 YSLEER. V trimming: 3 bases; J trimming: 9 bases; junction bases outside the gene matches: 5. This CDR3 contains 14 residues.

Many counts were recorded for this clonotype. The chain uses TRBV7-2 and TRBJ2-5; D might be TRBD2 (5 bases). The V gene lost 4 bases and the J gene lost 4 bases, with 13 bases spanning the gap. CDR3 length: 14 amino acids. In germline, CDR1 is SGHTA, CDR2 FQGNSA. The CDR3: CASSSQGSGETQYF. The CDR3 coding sequence is TGTGCCAGCAGCTCGCAAGGGAGTGGAGAGACCCAGTACTTC.

This sequence joins TRBV20-1 and TRBJ2-7; TRBD1 agrees at 8 bases. Germline V gene data show CDR1 as DFQATT and CDR2 as SNEGSKA (reference sequence). J gave up 3 bases and V 6 bases, and 10 bases lay outside the gene matches. CDR3 length equals 14 residues. CDR3 sequence: CSASTRTGSYEQYF. CDR3 sequence (DNA): TGCAGTGCATCAACCCGGACAGGGAGCTACGAGCAGTACTTC.

The chain has TRBV13 and TRBJ2-7; TRBD1 aligns across 7 bases. Trimming removed 4 bases from V and 5 bases from J; junction bases left unmatched: 5. From germline, CDR1 is PRHDT and CDR2 FYEKMQ (reference sequence). This CDR3 has 13 residues. CDR3 coding DNA: TGTGCCAGCAGCTGGGGACAGAACCACGAGCAGTACTTC. This encodes CASSWGQNHEQYF. Complete variable domain (other parts from reference TRBV13 and TRBJ2-7): AAGVIQSPRHLIKEKRETATLKCYPIPRHDTVYWYQQGPGQDPQFLISFYEKMQSDKGSIPDRFSAQQFSDYHSELNMSSLELGDSALYFCASSWGQNHEQYFGPGTRLTVT.

Many counts were recorded for this clonotype. The gene calls are TRBV29-1 and TRBJ1-1, with D tentatively TRBD1 (5 bases). The CDR3 has 15 amino acids. Per germline, CDR1 SQVTM and CDR2 ANQGSEA. V was trimmed by 7 bases and J by 1 base, leaving 19 bases between them. CDR3 region: CSAQGFGDGNTEAFF. For the CDR3, the DNA is TGCAGCGCGCAGGGATTTGGGGATGGGAACACTGAAGCTTTCTTT.

This clonotype was seen repeatedly, ten times or more. This chain links TRBV6-1 with TRBJ1-1; D is undetermined. This CDR3 region has 13 residues. Trimming removed 3 bases at V and 3 bases at J, with 8 bases between. The germline gives CDR1 MNHNS, CDR2 SASEGT. The CDR3 coding sequence is TGTGCCAGCAGTGACCTATCTGACACTGAAGCTTTCTTT. It encodes CASSDLSDTEAFF.

Of note for this clonotype: A much larger clone differs by one base, so this may be a read error. V usage is TRBV20-1 and J usage is TRBJ1-1; D remains ambiguous. The CDR3 is made up of 15 amino acids. The germline V gene encodes CDR1 DFQATT and CDR2 SNEGSKA (reference sequence). The CDR3 region is CSAGDWSAVGTEAFF. CDR3 nucleotide sequence: TGCAGTGCTGGAGATTGGAGCGCCGTGGGCACTGAAGCTTTCTTT.

Ten or more counts support this clonotype. The CDR3 DNA sequence: TGTGCCAGCAGCCAAGATCGGACAGGGGTAAAAAATTCACCCCTCCACTTT. It specifies CASSQDRTGVKNSPLHF. The rearrangement uses TRBV14 and TRBJ1-6, with TRBD1 matching 9 bases. This CDR3 has 17 amino acids. The V and J ends lost 0 bases and 7 bases, in that order; junction bases with no gene match: 7. Looked up from germline, CDR1 is SGHDN and CDR2 is FVKESK.

In its sample, this clonotype was seen many times. The chain has TRBV5-1 and TRBJ1-2; D not resolved. Between the trimmed V and J ends, which lost 0 bases and 8 bases, there was a span of 17 bases. This CDR3 is 15 amino acids long. CDR1 SGHRS and CDR2 YFSETQ come from the germline V gene. The CDR3 here is CASSLGREPLEGYTF. Written as DNA, the CDR3 is TGCGCCAGCAGCTTGGGACGAGAGCCCCTCGAGGGCTACACCTTC.

The chain recombines TRBV7-8 with TRBJ2-3; 8 nucleotides agree with TRBD1. Per germline, CDR1 SGHVS and CDR2 FQNEAQ. The CDR3 consists of 12 residues. Germline trimming cut 5 bases from V and 10 bases from J; bases unmatched to any gene: 5. CDR3 loop: CASSTRQGSQYF. The CDR3 DNA sequence: TGTGCCAGCAGCACAAGACAGGGGTCGCAGTATTTT.

Concerning this clonotype itself: This may be a read error, as it is one base from a much larger clone. The chain couples TRBV10-3 to TRBJ1-6, with TRBD1 identical over 10 bases. In germline, CDR1 is ENHRY, CDR2 SYGVKD. The CDR3 contains 15 residues. The trim removed 4 bases at V and 4 bases at J, leaving 1 base unmatched. CDR3 nucleotides: TGTGCCATCAGTGGGGACAGGGGATATAATTCACCCCTCCACTTT. It is translated as CAISGDRGYNSPLHF.

The chain joins TRBV10-3 to TRBJ2-3, with D perhaps TRBD2 (7 bases). Per the germline V gene, CDR1 is ENHRY and CDR2 is SYGVKD. The CDR3 runs to 14 residues. The V and J ends lost 11 bases and 6 bases respectively, with 21 bases between them. The CDR3 coding sequence is TGTGCCGCCAACAGGGAGGGAGCCCAGGATACGCAGTATTTT. This encodes CAANREGAQDTQYF.